The 16 T cell receptor beta chains given below trace back to one sample, sequenced in a study of T cell responses to AZD1222 COVID-19 vaccine (dated by TCRdb to 2020 to 2023). The receptor library was made with the immunoSEQ multiplex PCR assay. TCRdb carries this immuneACCESS record with in-frame sequences only. Its versions omit some clonotypes, under half of them owing to an unresolved V gene in the studies checked, with the rest unexplained. The sample table shows about 97,000 clones, and more than 85% are seen once. Of the sample, just under 7.5% is held by the ten largest clones. The time point label, as the study defines it: baseline before first vaccination. This sample comprised peripheral blood, obtained on day 0 of AZD1222 vaccination. These receptors all come from an adult in good health.

The rearrangement links TRBV7-8 to TRBJ1-6; perhaps TRBD1 as D (5 bases). Germline CDR1 and CDR2: SGHVS and FQNEAQ. V lost 1 base, J lost 8 bases, and 9 bases lay in between. This CDR3 has 14 amino acids. In nucleotides, the CDR3 is TGTGCCAGCAGCTTAGTCAGGGCACATTCACCCCTCCACTTT. Translating it yields CASSLVRAHSPLHF.

V is TRBV11-1 and J is TRBJ1-2, with a weak D call TRBD1 (5 bases). V gave up 1 base and J gave up 8 bases, with 11 bases separating them. CDR3 length: 13 amino acids. Germline assignment: CDR1 SGHAT and CDR2 FQDESV (reference sequence). DNA for the CDR3: TGTGCCAGCAGCTTAGGCTGGGGGGAAGGCTACACCTTC. This sequence encodes CASSLGWGEGYTF.

V usage is TRBV6-1 and J usage is TRBJ1-6; D call uncertain. The CDR3 is 12 amino acids. Looked up from germline, CDR1 is MNHNS and CDR2 is SASEGT. Trimming shortened V by 2 bases and J by 8 bases, and 4 bases separated the two germline ends. The CDR3 region is CASSEIHSPLHF. The DNA of the CDR3 is TGTGCCAGCAGTGAAATCCATTCACCCCTCCACTTT.

This clone was found once. This chain connects TRBV5-6 to TRBJ1-4, with D possibly being TRBD1 (6 bases). Trimming removed 0 bases at V and 0 bases at J, with 15 bases between. The germline gives CDR1 SGHDT, CDR2 YYEEEE. This CDR3 has 18 amino acids. The CDR3 protein is CASSLGHRASSTNEKLFF. The CDR3 DNA reads as TGTGCCAGCAGCTTGGGCCACAGGGCGTCGTCAACTAATGAAAAACTGTTTTTT.

The rearrangement joins TRBV27 to TRBJ1-6, with 8 nucleotides matching TRBD1. V shed 6 bases and J 7 bases; nucleotides not matched to a gene: 8. Germline lookup yields CDR1 MNHEY and CDR2 SMNVEV (reference sequence). CDR3 length: 15 residues. CDR3 residues: CASSRAGGRNSPLHF. CDR3 sequence (DNA): TGTGCCAGCAGCCGCGCAGGGGGCCGGAATTCACCCCTCCACTTT.

This clone was seen more than once but under ten times. The chain has TRBV7-3 and TRBJ2-3, with D unclear. Germline V gives CDR1 SGHTA, CDR2 FQGTGA. CDR3 length equals 11 residues. V was cut by 4 bases and J by 2 bases, with 1 base left in between. CDR3 nucleotides: TGTGCCAGCAGCTCCACAGATACGCAGTATTTT. It specifies CASSSTDTQYF.

With respect to this clone: Germline is not matched at one junction end, which may reflect a read error. This chain connects TRBV2 to TRBJ1-1, with D possibly TRBD1 on 6 matching bases. CDR1 is SNHLY, CDR2 FYNNEI, per germline. The CDR3 is 14 residues long. Here the CDR3 reads CASSEGLTGPQGLF. CDR3 DNA: TGTGCCAGCAGTGAAGGGCTGACAGGCCCCCAAGGTCTCTTT. The full variable domain, its missing parts supplied by reference TRBV2 and TRBJ1-1, is EPEVTQTPSHQVTQMGQEVILRCVPISNHLYFYWYRQILGQKVEFLVSFYNNEISEKSEIFDDQFSVERPDGSNFTLKIRSTKLEDSAMYFCASSEGLTGPQGLFGQGTRLTVV.

The V and J genes are TRBV27 and TRBJ1-4; D is unresolved. V was pared by 10 bases and J by 14 bases, with 11 bases between. The germline CDR1 and CDR2 sequences are MNHEY and SMNVEV (reference sequence). CDR3 length: 9 residues. DNA of the CDR3: TGTGCCAACCTAAAACGGCTGTTTTTT. Amino acids: CANLKRLFF. The entire variable domain, with the rest obtained from reference TRBV27 and TRBJ1-4, is as follows: EAQVTQNPRYLITVTGKKLTVTCSQNMNHEYMSWYRQDPGLGLRQIYYSMNVEVTDKGDVPEGYKVSRKEKRNFPLILESPSPNQTSLYFCANLKRLFFGSGTQLSVL.

The chain uses TRBV30 and TRBJ2-2; no definite D call. CDR3 size: 14 residues. Germline V gene lookup returns CDR1 GTSNPN and CDR2 SVGIG (reference sequence). V lost 0 bases and J 0 bases, leaving 5 bases between the germline ends. CDR3 amino acids: CAWSVGANTGELFF. In nucleotides, the CDR3 is TGTGCCTGGAGTGTTGGGGCGAACACCGGGGAGCTGTTTTTT.

The V and J genes are TRBV6-2 or TRBV6-3 and TRBJ2-3; D is possibly TRBD2 (6 bases). Per the germline V gene, CDR1 is MNHEY and CDR2 is SVGEGT. The CDR3 spans 12 residues. Trimming took off 2 bases at V and 8 bases at J, with 8 bases between the two ends. The CDR3 nucleotides read TGTGCCAGCAGTTACCAGACTAGTACGCAGTATTTT. As protein: CASSYQTSTQYF.

The V and J genes are TRBV5-8 and TRBJ1-2; the D is unclear. Germline values: CDR1 SGHTS, CDR2 YDEGEE. Deletions cut 4 bases from V and 4 bases from J, with 11 bases between. The CDR3 is 13 amino acids. CDR3 region: CASSADKFYGYTF. CDR3 coding DNA: TGTGCCAGCAGCGCTGACAAATTCTATGGCTACACCTTC.

This clone showed up just once. V is TRBV2 and J is TRBJ2-3; the match to TRBD2 covers 9 bases. The V segment lost 7 bases and the J segment 1 base; nucleotides outside the gene matches: 9. Germline loops: CDR1 SNHLY, CDR2 FYNNEI. This CDR3 has 16 residues. In nucleotides, the CDR3 is TGTGCCAGCACCCTCGGACTAGCGCCTGGCACAGATACGCAGTATTTT. This gives the protein CASTLGLAPGTDTQYF.

The J gene is TRBJ2-1, the V gene TRBV7-8, with D possibly being TRBD2 (6 bases). The germline V gene encodes CDR1 SGHVS and CDR2 FQNEAQ. CDR3 size: 15 residues. CDR3 loop: CAVLGGASSYNEQFF. Here the CDR3 DNA reads TGTGCTGTCTTAGGCGGGGCAAGCTCCTACAATGAGCAGTTCTTC.

The chain employs TRBV5-4 and TRBJ1-2; no reliable D call. V was pared by 3 bases and J by 4 bases, with 10 bases between. This CDR3 is 13 amino acids long. Per germline, CDR1 SGHNT and CDR2 YYREEE (reference sequence). This chain's CDR3 is CASSSRTFYGYTF. The CDR3 bases are TGTGCCAGCAGCTCCCGGACGTTCTATGGCTACACCTTC.

CDR3: CASSDAGTANYGYTF. DNA for the CDR3: TGTGCCAGCAGTGATGCGGGGACAGCAAACTATGGCTACACCTTC. The J gene is TRBJ1-2, the V gene TRBV6-1; 7 positions match TRBD1. Germline-derived CDR1 and CDR2 are MNHNS and SASEGT. The V and J ends lost 3 bases and 2 bases, in that order; junction bases with no gene match: 6. The CDR3 loop spans 15 amino acids.

J is TRBJ2-5 and V is TRBV9; 12 bases are shared with TRBD1. The CDR3 loop spans 16 amino acids. Germline CDR1 SGDLS, CDR2 YYNGEE. Trimming cost V 3 bases and J 5 bases; bases outside gene matches: 8. CDR3 sequence reads: CASSAVGTGGAETQYF. DNA for the CDR3: TGTGCCAGCAGCGCGGTGGGGACAGGGGGCGCGGAGACCCAGTACTTC.